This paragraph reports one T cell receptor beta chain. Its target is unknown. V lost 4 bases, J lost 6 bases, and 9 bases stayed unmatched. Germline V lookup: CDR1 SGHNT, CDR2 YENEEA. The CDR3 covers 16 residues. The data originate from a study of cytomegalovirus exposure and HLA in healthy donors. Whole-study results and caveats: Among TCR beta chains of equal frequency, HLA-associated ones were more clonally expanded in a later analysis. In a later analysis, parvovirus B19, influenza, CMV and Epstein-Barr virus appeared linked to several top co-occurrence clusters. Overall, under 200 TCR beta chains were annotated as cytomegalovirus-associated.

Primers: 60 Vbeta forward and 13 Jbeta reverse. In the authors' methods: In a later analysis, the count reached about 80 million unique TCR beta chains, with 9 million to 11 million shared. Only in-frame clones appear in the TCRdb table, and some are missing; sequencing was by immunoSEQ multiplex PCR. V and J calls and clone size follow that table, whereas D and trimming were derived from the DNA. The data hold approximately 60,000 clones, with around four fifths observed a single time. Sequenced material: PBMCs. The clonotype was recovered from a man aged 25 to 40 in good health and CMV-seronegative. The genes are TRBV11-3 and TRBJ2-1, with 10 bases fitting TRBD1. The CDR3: CASSSGGDRGPNEQFF. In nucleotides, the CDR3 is TGTGCCAGCAGCTCGGGTGGGGACAGGGGTCCCAATGAGCAGTTCTTC.